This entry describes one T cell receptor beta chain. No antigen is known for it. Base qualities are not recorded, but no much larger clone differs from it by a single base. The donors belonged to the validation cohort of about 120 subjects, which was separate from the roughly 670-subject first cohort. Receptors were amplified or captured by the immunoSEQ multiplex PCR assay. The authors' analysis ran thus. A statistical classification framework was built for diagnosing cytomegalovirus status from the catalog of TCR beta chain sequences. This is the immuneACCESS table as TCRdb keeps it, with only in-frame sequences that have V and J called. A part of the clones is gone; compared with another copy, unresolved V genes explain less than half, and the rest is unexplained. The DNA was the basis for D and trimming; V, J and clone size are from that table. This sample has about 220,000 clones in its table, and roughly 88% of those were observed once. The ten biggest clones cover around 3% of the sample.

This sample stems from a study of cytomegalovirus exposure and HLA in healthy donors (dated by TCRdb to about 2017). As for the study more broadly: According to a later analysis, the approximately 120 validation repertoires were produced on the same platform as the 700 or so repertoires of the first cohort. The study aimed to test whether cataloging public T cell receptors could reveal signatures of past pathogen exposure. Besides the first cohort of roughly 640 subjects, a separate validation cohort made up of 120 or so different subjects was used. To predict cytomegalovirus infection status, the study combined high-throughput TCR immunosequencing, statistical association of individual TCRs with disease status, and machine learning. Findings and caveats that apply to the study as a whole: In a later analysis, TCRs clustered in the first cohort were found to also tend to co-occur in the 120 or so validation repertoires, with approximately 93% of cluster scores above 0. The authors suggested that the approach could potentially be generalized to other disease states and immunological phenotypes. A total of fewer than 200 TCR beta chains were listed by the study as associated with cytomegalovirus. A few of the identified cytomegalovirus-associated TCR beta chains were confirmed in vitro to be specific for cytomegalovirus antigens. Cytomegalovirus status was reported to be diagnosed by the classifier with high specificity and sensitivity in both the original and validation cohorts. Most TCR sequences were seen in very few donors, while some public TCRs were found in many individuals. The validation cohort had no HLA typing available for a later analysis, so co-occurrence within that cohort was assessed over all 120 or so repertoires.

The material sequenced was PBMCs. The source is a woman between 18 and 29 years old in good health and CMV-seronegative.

The CDR3: CASSQDVMRESGNEQFF. The DNA sequence is as follows: TGCGCCAGCAGCCAAGATGTAATGAGGGAATCGGGCAATGAGCAGTTCTTC. The chain was built from TRBV4-3 and TRBJ2-1; 5 matching bases give a weak D call of TRBD2. The germline V gene gives CDR1 as LGHNA and CDR2 as YSLEER. There are 17 amino acids in the CDR3, from cysteine to phenylalanine inclusive. Only the CDR3 region is kept as DNA, spanning 51 bases read in frame from base 1. Trimming removed 0 bases from V and 6 bases from J, leaving 18 bases between the germline ends.